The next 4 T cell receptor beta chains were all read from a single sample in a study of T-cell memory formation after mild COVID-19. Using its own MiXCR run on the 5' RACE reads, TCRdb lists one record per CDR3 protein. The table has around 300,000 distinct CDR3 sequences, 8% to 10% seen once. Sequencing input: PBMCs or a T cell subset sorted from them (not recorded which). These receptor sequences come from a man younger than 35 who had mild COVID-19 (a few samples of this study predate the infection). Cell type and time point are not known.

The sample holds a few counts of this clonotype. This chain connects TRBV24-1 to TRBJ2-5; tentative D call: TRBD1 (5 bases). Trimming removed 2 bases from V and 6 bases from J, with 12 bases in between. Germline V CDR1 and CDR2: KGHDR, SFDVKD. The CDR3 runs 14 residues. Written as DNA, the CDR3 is TGTGCCACCAGTGATTCCCAGGGTGGGCAGACCCAGTACTTC. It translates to CATSDSQGGQTQYF.

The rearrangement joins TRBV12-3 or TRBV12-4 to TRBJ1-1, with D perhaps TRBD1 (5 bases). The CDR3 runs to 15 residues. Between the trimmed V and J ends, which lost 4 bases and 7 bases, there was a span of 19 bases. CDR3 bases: TGTGCCAGCAGTTGGGCCGGGACGGCGGGGGTTGAAGCTTTCTTT. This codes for CASSWAGTAGVEAFF.

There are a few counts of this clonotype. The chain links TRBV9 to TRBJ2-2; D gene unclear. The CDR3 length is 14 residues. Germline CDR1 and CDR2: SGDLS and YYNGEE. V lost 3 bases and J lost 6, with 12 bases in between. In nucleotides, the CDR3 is TGTGCCAGCAGCGCTCGTACGGTCGCCGGGGAGCTGTTTTTT. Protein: CASSARTVAGELFF.

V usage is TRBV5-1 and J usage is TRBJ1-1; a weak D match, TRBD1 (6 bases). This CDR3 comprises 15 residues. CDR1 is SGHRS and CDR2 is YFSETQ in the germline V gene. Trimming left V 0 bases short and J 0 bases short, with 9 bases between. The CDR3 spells CASSLDRALNTEAFF. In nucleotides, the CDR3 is TGCGCCAGCAGCTTGGACAGGGCCTTGAACACTGAAGCTTTCTTT.